These 12 T cell receptor beta chains share one sample of origin, sequenced in a study of T cells in Graves' hyperthyroidism and ophthalmopathy. Authors of the study amplified TCR beta CDR3 regions from RNA transcripts. TCR CDR3 underwent first-round RT-PCR with the HTBI primer set. From the multiplex PCR reads, TCRdb called clonotypes with MiXCR, one entry per CDR3 protein. The sample contains a few hundred thousand distinct CDR3 sequences, over 45% of which appear only once. Sequencing used peripheral blood or thyroid tissue (not recorded which). The receptors were gathered from an adult woman with Graves' disease, either hyperthyroidism or ophthalmopathy (not recorded which).

This clonotype has at least ten counts. The gene calls are TRBV11-1 and TRBJ1-1; D remains ambiguous. Germline V CDR1 and CDR2: SGHAT, FQDESV (reference sequence). Between the trimmed V and J ends, which lost 7 bases and 1 base, there was a span of 13 bases. CDR3 length: 14 residues. The CDR3 loop reads CASNFLRSNTEAFF. Here the CDR3 DNA reads TGTGCCAGCAACTTTCTACGTTCGAACACTGAAGCTTTCTTT. Full variable domain (remainder filled in from reference TRBV11-1 and TRBJ1-1): EAEVAQSPRYKITEKSQAVAFWCDPISGHATLYWYRQILGQGPELLVQFQDESVVDDSQLPKDRFSAERLKGVDSTLKIQPAELGDSAMYLCASNFLRSNTEAFFGQGTRLTVV.

The chain joins TRBV7-9 to TRBJ1-1; D is unresolved. The CDR3 extends over 11 amino acids. V was cut by 5 bases and J by 6 bases, with 7 bases left in between. Germline-derived CDR1 and CDR2 are SEHNR and FQNEAQ (reference sequence). The CDR3 loop is CASSPPAEAFF. CDR3 nucleotides: TGTGCCAGCAGCCCCCCGGCTGAAGCTTTCTTT.

This clonotype was counted a few times. The rearrangement links TRBV10-3 to TRBJ2-2; D ambiguous. From germline, CDR1 is ENHRY and CDR2 SYGVKD. The CDR3 has 10 amino acids. V was pared by 8 bases and J by 7 bases, with 5 bases between. CDR3 amino acids: CAIGGGELFF. DNA of the CDR3: TGTGCCATCGGCGGCGGGGAGCTGTTTTTT.

The rearrangement links TRBV5-1 to TRBJ2-2, with 9 bases identical to TRBD2. The V and J ends lost 4 bases and 2 bases, in that order; junction bases with no gene match: 3. The CDR3 totals 15 residues. Germline V gene sequence: CDR1 SGHRS, CDR2 YFSETQ. The CDR3 sequence is CASSQRGDNTGELFF. In nucleotides, the CDR3 is TGCGCCAGCAGCCAGCGGGGGGATAACACCGGGGAGCTGTTTTTT.

Note on this clonotype: This may come from a read error, since a much larger clone is one base off. The genes are TRBV4-1 and TRBJ2-5; 7 nucleotides line up with TRBD1. Germline loops: CDR1 MGHRA, CDR2 YSYEKL. The CDR3 contains 14 residues. The CDR3 DNA is TGCGCCAGCAGCCAGACACGACAGGGAGAGACCCAGTCCTTC. Amino acids: CASSQTRQGETQSF.

The rearrangement joins TRBV24-1 to TRBJ1-2; D uncertain. CDR1 is KGHDR and CDR2 is SFDVKD in the germline V gene. The length of the CDR3 is 11 residues. V lost 7 bases and J 8 bases, leaving 10 bases between the germline ends. The CDR3 sequence is CATSDPRGYTF. CDR3 DNA sequence: TGTGCCACCAGCGATCCGCGGGGCTACACCTTC.

This chain connects TRBV2 to TRBJ1-2; TRBD1 might be the D (5 bases). Trimming stripped 8 bases from V and 7 bases from J, with 17 bases between. Germline assignment: CDR1 SNHLY and CDR2 FYNNEI. The CDR3 is made up of 13 amino acids. CDR3 amino acids: CASVEGPGGGYTF. Written as DNA, the CDR3 is TGTGCCAGCGTTGAAGGCCCGGGGGGTGGCTACACCTTC. Together with reference TRBV2 and TRBJ1-2, the CDR3 gives the full variable domain: EPEVTQTPSHQVTQMGQEVILRCVPISNHLYFYWYRQILGQKVEFLVSFYNNEISEKSEIFDDQFSVERPDGSNFTLKIRSTKLEDSAMYFCASVEGPGGGYTFGSGTRLTVV.

This clonotype was observed many times. A junction end diverges from the germline sequence, so it may reflect a read error. The gene calls are TRBV2 and TRBJ2-7; 12 nucleotides match TRBD2. CDR1 SNHLY and CDR2 FYNNEI come from the germline V gene. The CDR3 is 12 residues long. The DNA for the CDR3 is TGTGCCAGCAGTGTCGGGACTAGCGGGTCCCACTTC. Its protein product is CASSVGTSGSHF.

This clonotype was observed many times. The genes are TRBV20-1 and TRBJ1-5, with unresolved D. There are 13 residues in the CDR3. Germline V gene sequence: CDR1 DFQATT, CDR2 SNEGSKA (reference sequence). With 3 bases removed from V and 4 bases from J, the gap between germline ends came to 10 bases. The CDR3 nucleotides are TGCAGTGCTAGCGCGTCCGTAAATCAGCCCCAGCATTTT. Protein sequence: CSASASVNQPQHF.

The chain recombines TRBV10-3 with TRBJ1-2, with a weak D call TRBD1 (6 bases). The CDR3 is 13 amino acids. The V end lost 3 bases, the J end lost 12 bases, and 17 bases lay between the germline ends. Germline V lookup: CDR1 ENHRY, CDR2 SYGVKD. The CDR3 nucleotides read TGTGCCATCAGTGAACAAGGGGGTAGAGGAAACACCTTC. It codes for CAISEQGGRGNTF.

This clonotype has ten or more counts. CDR3 bases: TGCAGTGCTCTCCCGGACAGTTATAGCAATCAGCCCCAGCATTTT. Translating it yields CSALPDSYSNQPQHF. The rearrangement joins TRBV20-1 to TRBJ1-5; D is possibly TRBD1 (6 bases). Germline CDR1 is DFQATT and CDR2 is SNEGSKA (reference sequence). V lost 5 bases, J lost 0 bases, and 14 bases lay in between. The CDR3 loop spans 15 amino acids.

Comments on this clonotype: One end of the junction fails to match germline, which may point to a read error. This chain joins TRBV10-2 and TRBJ2-5; TRBD2 is a possible D gene (5 bases). The germline CDR1 and CDR2 sequences are WSHSY and SAAADI. The CDR3 loop spans 14 amino acids. The CDR3: CASRIGPGKETQYF. In DNA, the CDR3 is TGTGCCAGCAGGATAGGACCGGGGAAAGAGACCCAGTACTTC.